Sequencing of this T cell receptor (beta chain) was carried out in a study of T cell changes during pregnancy in multiple sclerosis. Germline V gene data show CDR1 as SQVTM and CDR2 as ANQGSEA. V was trimmed by 2 bases and J by 1 base, leaving 9 bases between them. CDR3 length: 13 amino acids. Generated by immunoSEQ multiplex PCR, the TCRdb table keeps only in-frame clones and is missing some. The table has around 96,000 clones, approximately 94% seen once; the top ten hold around 2.3%. This receptor was taken from a female donor with multiple sclerosis, enrolled in a pregnancy study. This rearrangement joins TRBV29-1 to TRBJ2-7; no reliable D call. The sample in question was peripheral blood, obtained in the third trimester of pregnancy. This CDR3 reads CSVEIAVSYEQYF. In DNA form, the CDR3 reads TGCAGCGTTGAAATCGCAGTATCCTACGAGCAGTACTTC.